This passage covers 21 T cell receptor beta chains from one sample sequenced in a study of blood T cell repertoires in COVID-19. Clones were read by immunoSEQ multiplex PCR, and TCRdb kept only the in-frame ones, dropping some. The table lists some 150,000 clones, roughly nine tenths of them singletons. The sequenced sample was peripheral blood. These receptors were collected from a woman between 70 and 85 years old with acute or convalescent COVID-19.

The gene calls are TRBV27 and TRBJ1-6, with 7 nucleotides matching TRBD1. V lost 5 bases, J lost 9 bases, and 16 bases stayed unmatched. Per germline, CDR1 MNHEY and CDR2 SMNVEV (reference sequence). The CDR3 sequence is 17 residues long. The CDR3 reads CASSPSATGFLLSPLHF. The CDR3 DNA reads TGTGCCAGCAGTCCGTCCGCGACAGGGTTCTTGCTTTCACCCCTCCACTTT.

The chain has TRBV11-2 and TRBJ2-1; the match to TRBD1 covers 10 bases. Trimming at V came to 5 bases and at J to 8 bases, leaving 12 bases not matched to a gene. The germline V gene encodes CDR1 SGHAT and CDR2 FQNNGV. The CDR3 consists of 16 residues. The CDR3 nucleotides are TGTGCCAGCAGCCGACAGGGGGCGCTGGATGTGTATGAGCAGTTCTTC. It is translated as CASSRQGALDVYEQFF. Drawing the rest from reference TRBV11-2 and TRBJ2-1, the complete variable domain is EAGVAQSPRYKIIEKRQSVAFWCNPISGHATLYWYQQILGQGPKLLIQFQNNGVVDDSQLPKDRFSAERLKGVDSTLKIQPAKLEDSAVYLCASSRQGALDVYEQFFGPGTRLTVL.

V is TRBV5-1 and J is TRBJ1-4; D not certain. Germline V gene data show CDR1 as SGHRS and CDR2 as YFSETQ. The CDR3 totals 15 residues. Trimming left V 0 bases short and J 4 bases short, with 10 bases between. The CDR3 sequence is CASSLGLHDNEKLFF. In DNA, the CDR3 is TGCGCCAGCAGCTTGGGACTACACGATAATGAAAAACTGTTTTTT.

The chain couples TRBV5-1 to TRBJ1-6; TRBD1 aligns across 12 bases. The CDR3 runs 16 residues. V trimming: 0 bases; J trimming: 7 bases; junction bases outside the gene matches: 2. CDR1 and CDR2 (germline): SGHRS, YFSETQ. The CDR3 spells CASSLEGQGANSPLHF. CDR3 DNA sequence: TGCGCCAGCAGCTTGGAGGGACAGGGGGCGAATTCACCCCTCCACTTT.

The chain combines TRBV27 with TRBJ1-1, with D unresolved. This CDR3 is built from 13 residues. The germline V and J ends were trimmed by 3 bases and 3 bases, with 8 bases remaining between them. Germline V lookup: CDR1 MNHEY, CDR2 SMNVEV (reference sequence). For the CDR3, the DNA is TGTGCCAGCAGTTTCTACCCCCACACTGAAGCTTTCTTT. Its translation: CASSFYPHTEAFF.

The rearrangement links TRBV7-2 to TRBJ1-2; the D is unclear. Germline lookup yields CDR1 SGHTA and CDR2 FQGNSA. This CDR3 contains 14 residues. The V gene lost 1 base and the J gene lost 2 bases, with 8 bases spanning the gap. Here the CDR3 DNA reads TGTGCCAGCAGCTTAGATTCAGGAAACTATGGCTACACCTTC. It yields the protein CASSLDSGNYGYTF.

The rearrangement uses TRBV29-1 and TRBJ2-7; possible D gene TRBD1, 5 bases. V lost 3 bases and J 5 bases, leaving 14 bases between the germline ends. The CDR3 extends over 13 amino acids. The germline gives CDR1 SQVTM, CDR2 ANQGSEA. The CDR3 reads CSVDSLRGHEQYF. The CDR3 region has the DNA TGCAGCGTTGACTCGTTAAGGGGTCACGAGCAGTACTTC.

This clone was counted only a few times. V and J are TRBV7-2 and TRBJ1-2; no definite D call. V was shortened by 6 bases and J by 0 bases, with 14 bases between the two germline ends. Looked up from germline, CDR1 is SGHTA and CDR2 is FQGNSA. The CDR3 runs to 15 residues. CDR3 coding DNA: TGTGCCAGCAGTCACCCTAGCAGACCTAACTATGGCTACACCTTC. It encodes CASSHPSRPNYGYTF.

The V and J genes are TRBV5-1 and TRBJ2-7; 7 nucleotides align to TRBD1. Germline V gene lookup returns CDR1 SGHRS and CDR2 YFSETQ. This CDR3 is 13 amino acids long. After removal of 4 bases from V and 1 base from J, the junction contained 2 bases not matched to a gene. The DNA for the CDR3 is TGCGCCAGCAGCGAACAGGGGTCCTACGAGCAGTACGTC. Encoded protein: CASSEQGSYEQYV.

The V gene is TRBV6-5, the J gene TRBJ2-7, with 9 bases matching TRBD1. The CDR3 is 14 amino acids. The J segment lost 3 bases and the V segment lost 5 bases, leaving 5 bases of the junction unmatched. Germline V gives CDR1 MNHEY, CDR2 SVGAGI. CDR3 in amino acids: CASSRDRGSYEQYV. The CDR3 bases are TGTGCCAGCAGTCGCGACAGGGGGAGCTACGAGCAGTACGTC.

The V gene is TRBV2, the J gene TRBJ1-2; D perhaps matches TRBD1 (5 bases). This CDR3 spans 13 amino acids. In germline, CDR1 is SNHLY, CDR2 FYNNEI. Trimming cost V 7 bases and J 3 bases, with 12 bases left between them. Here the CDR3 reads CASTGEGYYGYTF. DNA of the CDR3: TGTGCCAGCACCGGGGAGGGGTACTATGGCTACACCTTC.

The chain recombines TRBV29-1 with TRBJ1-1, with 7 bases identical to TRBD1. V was clipped by 4 bases and J by 4 bases; unmatched bases: 12. Germline CDR1 is SQVTM and CDR2 is ANQGSEA. The CDR3 has 15 amino acids. The CDR3 loop is CSVAPRGGRGTEAFF. In nucleotides, the CDR3 is TGCAGCGTTGCCCCACGAGGGGGCAGAGGCACTGAAGCTTTCTTT.

CDR3 amino acids: CSASSSGGAGEQFF. The CDR3 nucleotides are TGCAGTGCTAGTAGTAGCGGGGGGGCAGGAGAGCAGTTCTTC. The chain is built from TRBV20-1 and TRBJ2-1; 11 positions agree with TRBD2. J gave up 10 bases and V 3 bases, and 8 bases lay outside the gene matches. The CDR3 runs 14 residues. CDR1 is DFQATT and CDR2 is SNEGSKA in the germline V gene (reference sequence).

As for this clone: Other DNA sequences in the sample encode the same CDR3. The chain has TRBV15 and TRBJ1-1; 7 nucleotides align to TRBD1. After removal of 2 bases from V and 0 bases from J, the junction contained 3 bases not matched to a gene. This CDR3 spans 15 amino acids. Germline lookup yields CDR1 LNHNV and CDR2 YYDKDF (reference sequence). The CDR3 nucleotides read TGTGCCACCAGCAGAAACAGGGGAATGAACACTGAAGCTTTCTTT. Its translation is CATSRNRGMNTEAFF.

This clone occurred a few times. V and J are TRBV19 and TRBJ2-5, with 7 bases matching TRBD1. CDR3 length equals 15 residues. Germline values: CDR1 LNHDA, CDR2 SQIVND (reference sequence). The junction had 8 bases not matched to a gene; V was cut back by 5 bases and J by 2 bases. The CDR3 reads CASSSQGVGQETQYF. The CDR3 bases are TGTGCCAGTAGTTCGCAGGGGGTAGGGCAAGAGACCCAGTACTTC.

The chain is built from TRBV5-8 and TRBJ1-5, with 7 bases that match TRBD1. Trimming took 0 bases from V and 11 from J; bases not matched to a gene: 17. The CDR3 extends over 17 amino acids. CDR1 SGHTS and CDR2 YDEGEE come from the germline V gene. Written as DNA, the CDR3 is TGTGCCAGCAGCTTGGAGGGTTGGAGGCAGGGACAGTTCGCCCAGCATTTT. Amino acid sequence: CASSLEGWRQGQFAQHF.

The DNA of the CDR3 is TGTGCCAGCAGCCAAGATACGTCTTACTCTAACAGGGGCCTCTCTGGAAACACCATATATTTT. It is translated as CASSQDTSYSNRGLSGNTIYF. The chain combines TRBV4-2 with TRBJ1-3; 7 nucleotides match TRBD1. The germline V gene has CDR1 LGHNA and CDR2 YNFKEQ. The CDR3 is made up of 21 amino acids. The junction had 17 bases not matched to a gene; V was cut back by 0 bases and J by 0 bases.

The gene calls are TRBV28 and TRBJ1-6; 7 nucleotides align to TRBD1. The CDR3 is made up of 12 amino acids. The V segment lost 5 bases and the J segment 13 bases; nucleotides outside the gene matches: 5. CDR1 MDHEN and CDR2 SYDVKM come from the germline V gene. CDR3 nucleotides: TGTGCCAGCAGTACACAGGGGTTTCCCCTCCACTTT. Protein sequence: CASSTQGFPLHF.

Only one count was recorded for this clone. This chain uses TRBV10-3 with TRBJ1-2; 7 nucleotides align to TRBD1. This CDR3 has 13 amino acids. Germline lookup yields CDR1 ENHRY and CDR2 SYGVKD. V lost 4 bases and J lost 5; bases outside the gene matches: 4. CDR3 sequence: CAISGGTVYGYTF. CDR3 coding DNA: TGTGCCATCAGTGGGGGGACAGTTTATGGCTACACCTTC.

The chain joins TRBV10-3 to TRBJ1-2; TRBD1 matches at 10 bases. Germline assignment: CDR1 ENHRY and CDR2 SYGVKD. The length of the CDR3 is 15 residues. V was clipped by 4 bases and J by 3 bases; unmatched bases: 5. The CDR3 DNA sequence: TGTGCCATCAGTGCGACAGGGGGCACGCACTATGGCTACACCTTC. Residues: CAISATGGTHYGYTF.

The chain links TRBV10-2 to TRBJ2-2, with TRBD2 identical over 14 bases. CDR1 and CDR2 (germline): WSHSY, SAAADI. The V gene end was trimmed by 6 bases and the J gene end by 4 bases; junction bases not matched to a gene: 1. The CDR3 sequence is 15 residues long. This chain's CDR3 is CASRTSGGVTGELFF. CDR3 in DNA: TGCGCCAGCAGGACTAGCGGGGGGGTCACCGGGGAGCTGTTTTTT.